A single sample is the source of the 9 T cell receptor beta chains below, sequenced in a study of T cell changes during pregnancy in multiple sclerosis. Profiling relied on immunoSEQ multiplex PCR, and the TCRdb table lists in-frame clones only, not all of them. The table records 40,000 or so clones, about 89% of them present only once. Sample: CD4+ T cells from peripheral blood mononuclear cells, taken in the third trimester of pregnancy. These TCRs come from a female donor in good health, enrolled as a control in a pregnancy study.

The chain uses TRBV28 and TRBJ2-2; 7 bases are shared with TRBD2. Losses at the gene ends were 6 bases for V and 5 bases for J; bases not matched to a gene: 3. Germline-derived CDR1 and CDR2 are MDHEN and SYDVKM. The CDR3 totals 13 residues. The CDR3 reads CASSPGGTGELFF. CDR3 nucleotides: TGTGCCAGCAGCCCCGGGGGGACCGGGGAGCTGTTTTTT.

The chain links TRBV7-9 to TRBJ2-5; a weak D match, TRBD1 (6 bases). The CDR3 has 16 amino acids. Trimming took off 5 bases at V and 2 bases at J, with 18 bases between the two ends. In germline, CDR1 is SEHNR, CDR2 FQNEAQ (reference sequence). The CDR3 region has the DNA TGTGCCAGCAGCCCCAGCCGGACAGCTATACAAGAGACCCAGTACTTC. Its protein is CASSPSRTAIQETQYF.

This chain uses TRBV11-1 with TRBJ2-2; unclear D gene. The V gene lost 5 bases and the J gene lost 7 bases, with 8 bases spanning the gap. The germline V gene has CDR1 SGHAT and CDR2 FQDESV (reference sequence). The CDR3 runs 12 residues. CDR3: CASSTVIGELFF. In DNA form, the CDR3 reads TGTGCCAGCAGCACGGTCATCGGGGAGCTGTTTTTT. Full variable domain (rest looked up from reference TRBV11-1 and TRBJ2-2): EAEVAQSPRYKITEKSQAVAFWCDPISGHATLYWYRQILGQGPELLVQFQDESVVDDSQLPKDRFSAERLKGVDSTLKIQPAELGDSAMYLCASSTVIGELFFGEGSRLTVL.

This clone was seen only a few times. The chain links TRBV7-9 to TRBJ2-5; D is perhaps TRBD2 (5 bases). Per the germline V gene, CDR1 is SEHNR and CDR2 is FQNEAQ (reference sequence). This CDR3 spans 14 amino acids. Trimming removed 5 bases at V and 5 bases at J, with 15 bases between. The CDR3 spells CASSGSGPRETQYF. In DNA form, the CDR3 reads TGTGCCAGCAGCGGCAGCGGCCCTAGGGAGACCCAGTACTTC. The full variable domain, rest sourced from reference TRBV7-9 and TRBJ2-5, is DTGVSQNPRHKITKRGQNVTFRCDPISEHNRLYWYRQTLGQGPEFLTYFQNEAQLEKSRLLSDRFSAERPKGSFSTLEIQRTEQGDSAMYLCASSGSGPRETQYFGPGTRLLVL.

As regards this clone: A junction boundary mismatches the germline segment, possibly from a read error. V gene TRBV7-7 combines with J gene TRBJ1-6, with D possibly TRBD1 on 5 matching bases. Germline V lookup: CDR1 SSHAT, CDR2 FNYEAQ (reference sequence). The CDR3 covers 13 residues. CDR3 in DNA: TGTGCTAGCAGCTTGGGGGGGGTATCACCCCTCCACTTT. Translating gives CASSLGGVSPLHF.

V and J are TRBV28 and TRBJ2-1; the match to TRBD1 covers 7 bases. The CDR3 length is 15 residues. Trimming took 3 bases from V and 3 from J; bases not matched to a gene: 5. Germline values: CDR1 MDHEN, CDR2 SYDVKM. CDR3 residues: CASSFLDRNYNEQFF. The CDR3 DNA sequence: TGTGCCAGCAGTTTCTTGGACAGGAACTACAATGAGCAGTTCTTC.

The chain employs TRBV14 and TRBJ2-7; TRBD1 aligns across 10 bases. V shed 6 bases, J shed 7 bases, and the junction held 6 bases outside the gene matches. The CDR3 is made up of 13 amino acids. In germline, CDR1 is SGHDN, CDR2 FVKESK. CDR3 in amino acids: CASSRQGAREQYF. The CDR3 bases are TGTGCCAGCAGTCGACAGGGGGCGCGGGAGCAGTACTTC.

V usage is TRBV19 and J usage is TRBJ1-1; D is uncertain. CDR3 size: 15 residues. From germline, CDR1 is LNHDA and CDR2 SQIVND (reference sequence). V dropped 1 base and J dropped 4 bases, with 13 bases sitting between them. CDR3: CASSIGRGLGTEAFF. CDR3 nucleotides: TGTGCCAGTAGTATAGGGCGGGGTTTGGGCACTGAAGCTTTCTTT. The full variable domain, its missing parts supplied by reference TRBV19 and TRBJ1-1, is DGGITQSPKYLFRKEGQNVTLSCEQNLNHDAMYWYRQDPGQGLRLIYYSQIVNDFQKGDIAEGYSVSREKKESFPLTVTSAQKNPTAFYLCASSIGRGLGTEAFFGQGTRLTVV.

V is TRBV2 and J is TRBJ2-7; 9 positions agree with TRBD2. V trimming: 2 bases; J trimming: 2 bases; junction bases outside the gene matches: 7. Germline V lookup: CDR1 SNHLY, CDR2 FYNNEI. The CDR3 contains 16 residues. CDR3 DNA: TGTGCCAGCAGTGAATCCCGGCTAGCGGGGACCTACGAGCAGTACTTC. Its protein is CASSESRLAGTYEQYF.